The entry below describes one TCR beta chain. This record belongs to a study of blood T cell repertoires in COVID-19. Study-wide context: From the United States, Italy and Spain came samples of acute and convalescent COVID-19. Sample material is recorded as cDNA or gDNA derived from T cells, B-cell-depleted T cells, or PBMCs.

How the authors handled the data: Cell counts per sample came from amplifying reference gene primers. Profiled with immunoSEQ multiplex PCR; TCRdb holds only in-frame clones, not every one. V and J calls plus clone size are reproduced from that table; the DNA served to infer D and trimming. The repertoire includes approximately 65,000 clones, around 84% of them detected once, and 3.5% to 5% sits in the top ten. This CDR3 contains 13 residues. CDR1 and CDR2 (germline): MNHEY, SVGAGI. The trim removed 6 bases at V and 6 bases at J, leaving 6 bases unmatched. The source material was peripheral blood. The chain links TRBV6-5 to TRBJ1-1; 8 bases are shared with TRBD1. This receptor was identified in a man aged 50-60 years with acute or convalescent COVID-19. The DNA of the CDR3 is TGTGCCAGCAGGGGACAGGCGGAATCTGAAGCTTTCTTT. Encoded protein: CASRGQAESEAFF.